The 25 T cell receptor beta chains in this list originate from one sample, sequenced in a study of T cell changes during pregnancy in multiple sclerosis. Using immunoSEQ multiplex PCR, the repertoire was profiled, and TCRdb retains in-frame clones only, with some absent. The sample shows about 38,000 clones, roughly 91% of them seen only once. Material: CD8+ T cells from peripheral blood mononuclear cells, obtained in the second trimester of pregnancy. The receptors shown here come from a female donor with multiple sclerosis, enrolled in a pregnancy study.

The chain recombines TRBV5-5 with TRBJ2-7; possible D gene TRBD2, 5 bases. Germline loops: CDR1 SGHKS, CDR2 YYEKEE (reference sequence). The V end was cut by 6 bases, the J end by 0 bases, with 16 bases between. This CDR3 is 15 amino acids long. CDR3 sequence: CASTLDLGSSYEQYF. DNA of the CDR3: TGTGCCAGCACCCTGGATCTGGGGAGCTCCTACGAGCAGTACTTC.

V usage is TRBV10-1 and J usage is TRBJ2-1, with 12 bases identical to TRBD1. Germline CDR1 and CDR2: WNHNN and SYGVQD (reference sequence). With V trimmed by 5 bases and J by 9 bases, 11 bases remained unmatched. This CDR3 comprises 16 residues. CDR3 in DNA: TGCGCCAGCAGTTCACCGGGACAGGGGGCTGTCCTTGAGCAGTTCTTC. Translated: CASSSPGQGAVLEQFF.

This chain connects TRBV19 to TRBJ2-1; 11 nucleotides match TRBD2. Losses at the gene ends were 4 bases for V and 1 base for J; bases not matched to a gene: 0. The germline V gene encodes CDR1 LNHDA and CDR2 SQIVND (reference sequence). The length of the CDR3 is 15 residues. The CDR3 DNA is TGTGCCAGTAGTACTAGCGGGGGGTCCTACAATGAGCAGTTCTTC. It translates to CASSTSGGSYNEQFF.

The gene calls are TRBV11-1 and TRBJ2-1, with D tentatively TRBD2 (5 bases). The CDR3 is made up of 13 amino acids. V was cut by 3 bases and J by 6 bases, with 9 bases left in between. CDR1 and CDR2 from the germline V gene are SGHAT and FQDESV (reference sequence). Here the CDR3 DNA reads TGTGCCAGCAGCTTTCACACTAGCAATGAGCAGTTCTTC. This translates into CASSFHTSNEQFF.

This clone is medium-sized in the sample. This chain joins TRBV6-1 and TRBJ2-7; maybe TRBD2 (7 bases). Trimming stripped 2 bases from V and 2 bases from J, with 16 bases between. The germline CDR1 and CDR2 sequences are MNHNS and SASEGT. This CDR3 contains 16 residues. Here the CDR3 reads CASSETGGGGAYEQYF. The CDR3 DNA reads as TGTGCCAGCAGTGAAACCGGGGGAGGGGGGGCCTACGAGCAGTACTTC.

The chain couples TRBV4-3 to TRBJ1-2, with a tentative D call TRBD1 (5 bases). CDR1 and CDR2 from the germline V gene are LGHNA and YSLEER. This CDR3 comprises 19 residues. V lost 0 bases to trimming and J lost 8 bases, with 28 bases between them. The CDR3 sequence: CASSQEIIRDRRDARGYTF. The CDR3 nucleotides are TGCGCCAGCAGCCAAGAGATAATCAGGGACCGGCGGGATGCGCGGGGCTACACCTTC.

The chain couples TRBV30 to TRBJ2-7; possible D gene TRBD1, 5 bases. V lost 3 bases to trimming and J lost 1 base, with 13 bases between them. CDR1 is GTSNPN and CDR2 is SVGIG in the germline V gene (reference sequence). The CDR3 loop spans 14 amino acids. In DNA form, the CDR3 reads TGTGCCTGGAGGGGAAAGGGGATTTCCTACGAGCAGTACTTC. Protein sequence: CAWRGKGISYEQYF.

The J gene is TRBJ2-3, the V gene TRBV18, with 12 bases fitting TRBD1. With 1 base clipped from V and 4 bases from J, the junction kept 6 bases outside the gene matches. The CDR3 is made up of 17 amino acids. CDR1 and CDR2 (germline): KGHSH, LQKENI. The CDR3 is CASSPLARDRGPDTQYF. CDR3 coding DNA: TGTGCCAGCTCACCACTGGCCCGGGACAGGGGGCCAGATACGCAGTATTTT.

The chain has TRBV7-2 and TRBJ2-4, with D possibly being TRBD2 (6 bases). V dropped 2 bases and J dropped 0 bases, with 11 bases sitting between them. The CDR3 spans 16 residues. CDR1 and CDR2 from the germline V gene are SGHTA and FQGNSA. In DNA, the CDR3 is TGTGCCAGCAGCTTATTGGAGGGATTAGCCAAAAACATTCAGTACTTC. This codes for CASSLLEGLAKNIQYF.

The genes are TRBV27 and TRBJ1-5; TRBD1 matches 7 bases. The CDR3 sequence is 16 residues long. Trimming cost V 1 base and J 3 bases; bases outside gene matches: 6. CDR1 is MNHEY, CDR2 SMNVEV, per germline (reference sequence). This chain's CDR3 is CASSLYGTAINQPQHF. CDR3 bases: TGTGCCAGCAGTTTATACGGGACAGCAATCAATCAGCCCCAGCATTTT.

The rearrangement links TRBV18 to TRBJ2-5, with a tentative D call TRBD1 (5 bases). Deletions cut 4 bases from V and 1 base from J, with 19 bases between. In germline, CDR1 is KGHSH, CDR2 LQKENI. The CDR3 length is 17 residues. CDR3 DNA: TGTGCCAGCTCACGTGACAGACCGATAAAGTTCCAAGAGACCCAGTACTTC. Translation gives CASSRDRPIKFQETQYF.

This CDR3 is CACDTQGNYGYTF. In nucleotides, the CDR3 is TGTGCCTGCGACACACAGGGTAACTATGGCTACACCTTC. The genes are TRBV30 and TRBJ1-2, with a possible D match to TRBD1 (6 bases). From germline, CDR1 is GTSNPN and CDR2 SVGIG (reference sequence). Trimming took off 6 bases at V and 1 base at J, with 12 bases between the two ends. The CDR3 has 13 residues.

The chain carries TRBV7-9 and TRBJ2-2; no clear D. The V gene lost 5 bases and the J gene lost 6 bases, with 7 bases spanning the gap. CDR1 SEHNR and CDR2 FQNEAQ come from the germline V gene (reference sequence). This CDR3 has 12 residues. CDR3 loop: CASSILSGELFF. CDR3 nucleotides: TGTGCCAGCAGCATCCTCTCCGGGGAGCTGTTTTTT.

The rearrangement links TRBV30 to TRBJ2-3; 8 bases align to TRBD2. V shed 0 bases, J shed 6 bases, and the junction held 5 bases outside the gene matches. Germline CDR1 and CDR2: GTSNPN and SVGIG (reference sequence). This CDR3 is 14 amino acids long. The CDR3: CAWSVREGTDTQYF. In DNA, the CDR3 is TGTGCCTGGAGTGTACGGGAGGGAACCGATACGCAGTATTTT.

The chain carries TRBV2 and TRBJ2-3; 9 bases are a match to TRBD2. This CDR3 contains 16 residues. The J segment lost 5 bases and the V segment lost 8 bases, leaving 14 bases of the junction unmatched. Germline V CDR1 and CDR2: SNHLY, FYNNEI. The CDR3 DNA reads TGTGCCAGCGGGATGGCGCCTAGCGGGGCGGTAGATACGCAGTATTTT. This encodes CASGMAPSGAVDTQYF.

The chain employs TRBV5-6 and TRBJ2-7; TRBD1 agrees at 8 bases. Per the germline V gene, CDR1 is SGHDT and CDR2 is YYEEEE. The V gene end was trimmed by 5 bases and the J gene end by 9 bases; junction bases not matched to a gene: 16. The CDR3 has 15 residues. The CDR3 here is CASRMGTGKTHGQYF. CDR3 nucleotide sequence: TGTGCCAGCAGAATGGGGACAGGAAAAACTCACGGGCAGTACTTC.

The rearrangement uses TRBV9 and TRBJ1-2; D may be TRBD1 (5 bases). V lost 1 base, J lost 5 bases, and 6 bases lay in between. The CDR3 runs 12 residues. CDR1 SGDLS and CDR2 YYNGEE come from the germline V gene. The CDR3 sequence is CASSVPGYGYTF. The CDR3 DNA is TGTGCCAGCAGCGTACCAGGGTATGGCTACACCTTC.

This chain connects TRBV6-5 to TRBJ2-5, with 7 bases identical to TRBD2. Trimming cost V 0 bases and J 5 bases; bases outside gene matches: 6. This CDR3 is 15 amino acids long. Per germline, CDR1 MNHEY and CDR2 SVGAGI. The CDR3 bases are TGTGCCAGCAGTTACTCCAGCGGGATGACGGAGACCCAGTACTTC. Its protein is CASSYSSGMTETQYF.

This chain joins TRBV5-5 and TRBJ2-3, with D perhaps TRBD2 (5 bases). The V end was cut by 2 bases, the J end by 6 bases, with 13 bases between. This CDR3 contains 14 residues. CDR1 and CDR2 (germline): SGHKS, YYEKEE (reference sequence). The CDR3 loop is CASSFRGPGDTQYF. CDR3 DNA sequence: TGTGCCAGCAGCTTCCGAGGGCCGGGGGATACGCAGTATTTT.

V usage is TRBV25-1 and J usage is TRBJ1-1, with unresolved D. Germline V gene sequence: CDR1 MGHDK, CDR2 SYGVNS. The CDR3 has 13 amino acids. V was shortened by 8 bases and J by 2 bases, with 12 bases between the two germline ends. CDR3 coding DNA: TGTGCCAGCCGATCCGACACAAACACTGAAGCTTTCTTT. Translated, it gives CASRSDTNTEAFF.

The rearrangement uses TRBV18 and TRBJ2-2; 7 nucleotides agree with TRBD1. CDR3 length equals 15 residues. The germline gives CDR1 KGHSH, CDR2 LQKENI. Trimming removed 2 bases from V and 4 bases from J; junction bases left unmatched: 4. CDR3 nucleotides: TGTGCCAGCTCACCAGAGGCAGGGGGCACCGGGGAGCTGTTTTTT. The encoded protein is CASSPEAGGTGELFF.

The CDR3 region has the DNA TGTGCCAGCAGCTTGGGACAGGGCCCAGGGGGTGAAAAACTGTTTTTT. Amino acid sequence: CASSLGQGPGGEKLFF. The chain has TRBV5-8 and TRBJ1-4, with TRBD1 matching 7 bases. CDR3 length: 16 amino acids. Germline V CDR1 and CDR2: SGHTS, YDEGEE. Trimming removed 0 bases from V and 7 bases from J; junction bases left unmatched: 9.

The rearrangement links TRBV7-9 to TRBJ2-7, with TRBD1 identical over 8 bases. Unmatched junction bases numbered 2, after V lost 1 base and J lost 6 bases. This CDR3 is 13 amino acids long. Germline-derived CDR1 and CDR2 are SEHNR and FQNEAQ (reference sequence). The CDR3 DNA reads TGTGCCAGCAGCTTAGGGACAGGGATCGAGCAGTACTTC. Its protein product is CASSLGTGIEQYF.

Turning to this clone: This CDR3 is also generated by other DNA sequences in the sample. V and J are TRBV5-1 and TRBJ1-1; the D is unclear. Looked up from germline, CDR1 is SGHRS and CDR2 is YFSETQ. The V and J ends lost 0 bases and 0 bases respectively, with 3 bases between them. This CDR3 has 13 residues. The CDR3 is CASSLAVNTEAFF. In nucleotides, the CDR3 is TGCGCCAGCAGCTTGGCAGTGAACACTGAAGCTTTCTTT.

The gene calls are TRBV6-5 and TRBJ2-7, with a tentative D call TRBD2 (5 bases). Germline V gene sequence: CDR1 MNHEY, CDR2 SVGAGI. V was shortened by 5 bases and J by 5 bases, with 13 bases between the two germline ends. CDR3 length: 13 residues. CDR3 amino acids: CASSAGMSNEQYF. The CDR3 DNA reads TGTGCCAGCAGTGCCGGGATGAGTAACGAGCAGTACTTC.